This TCR beta chain was identified in a study of OX40 agonist ivuxolimab in advanced cancers. Study overall: A history of anti-PD-1, anti-PD-L1 or anti-CTLA-4 therapy was acceptable, and about 40% had some.

In the case of this clone: What it binds is not known.

Study-level results: Specificity for antigen went undetermined in the expanded peripheral T cells. Among the lowest peripheral clonal expansion occurred in 0.1-3.0 mg/kg partial responders. Clones of CD4+ and CD8+ blood T cells grew by week 6 at doses of 0.1 to 3.0 mg/kg.

V was clipped by 4 bases and J by 4 bases, with 17 bases between them. CDR3 length: 16 residues. Germline V gene sequence: CDR1 LNHDA, CDR2 SQIVND (reference sequence). Sequencing was performed with immunoSEQ multiplex PCR; in TCRdb, only in-frame clones are kept and a portion is missing. Among tens of thousands of clones listed, around nine tenths were seen once. This sample comprised CD4+ or CD8+ T cells sorted from blood, obtained in a trial of the OX40 agonist ivuxolimab. The TCR comes from an adult with an advanced solid tumor such as melanoma, head and neck, liver or kidney cancer. This rearrangement joins TRBV19 to TRBJ2-1; the D gene is possibly TRBD1 (6 bases). This CDR3 is CASSNKQGGRYNEQFF. The CDR3 DNA follows: TGTGCCAGTAGTAACAAACAGGGTGGTCGTTACAATGAGCAGTTCTTC.